Below are 25 T cell receptor beta chains sequenced from a single sample in a study of CD8 T cells in ankylosing spondylitis. Overall study findings and caveats: It appeared that ankylosing spondylitis blood was characterized by a TCR beta motif of several highly homologous variants.

MiXCR, run by TCRdb on the 5' RACE reads, gives a single entry per CDR3 protein. The sample yields tens of thousands of distinct CDR3 sequences, around 8.3% seen once. For these receptors, no antigen is known. Sequences were obtained from blood, either unsorted or a sorted T cell fraction (not recorded which). The receptor set was obtained from a male donor with ankylosing spondylitis.

This clonotype was counted only a few times. The CDR3 region is CASSQAGSGRTYNEQFF. The CDR3, as DNA: TGTGCCAGCAGCCAAGCGGGGTCGGGGCGAACCTACAATGAGCAGTTCTTC. This rearrangement joins TRBV3-1 to TRBJ2-1; D assignment may be TRBD1 or TRBD2 (5 bases each). The germline gives CDR1 LGHDT, CDR2 YNNKEL (reference sequence). Trimming removed 1 base from V and 2 bases from J, with 15 bases in between. The CDR3 totals 17 residues.

The CDR3 nucleotides read TGCAGCGTTGTAGGGACCGGGACAGGGGGCTACGAGCAGTACTTC. Its translation is CSVVGTGTGGYEQYF. The V and J genes are TRBV29-1 and TRBJ2-7, with 11 nucleotides matching TRBD1. CDR3 length equals 15 residues. Trimming took 4 bases from V and 3 from J; bases not matched to a gene: 8. Germline-derived CDR1 and CDR2 are SQVTM and ANQGSEA.

This clonotype appeared many times. The CDR3 nucleotides read TGTGCCAGCAGCCTGTCCCACAAAGGCAACACTGAAGCTTTCTTT. Amino acid sequence: CASSLSHKGNTEAFF. The chain uses TRBV12-3 or TRBV12-4 and TRBJ1-1; no firm D call. This CDR3 has 15 residues. The V end lost 6 bases, the J end lost 2 bases, and 16 bases lay between the germline ends.

V usage is TRBV28 and J usage is TRBJ2-5; D may be TRBD2 (5 bases). Germline loops: CDR1 MDHEN, CDR2 SYDVKM. This CDR3 is built from 14 residues. The V end lost 1 base, the J end lost 4 bases, and 10 bases lay between the germline ends. The CDR3 sequence: CASSLSRGSETQYF. The CDR3 bases are TGTGCCAGCAGTTTATCCCGGGGATCAGAGACCCAGTACTTC.

There are a few counts of this clonotype. This chain connects TRBV5-5 to TRBJ2-2; tentative D call: TRBD1 (5 bases). V was pared by 4 bases and J by 3 bases, with 13 bases between. The CDR3 spans 15 residues. Per germline, CDR1 SGHKS and CDR2 YYEKEE (reference sequence). CDR3 protein: CASSLGLQDTGELFF. In DNA form, the CDR3 reads TGTGCCAGCAGCCTAGGTTTACAGGACACCGGGGAGCTGTTTTTT.

This clonotype was observed a few times. V is TRBV6-6 and J is TRBJ2-1; possibly TRBD1 or TRBD2 for D (6 bases each). Germline V lookup: CDR1 MNHNY, CDR2 SVGAGI (reference sequence). The CDR3 has 13 residues. The ends were cut back, 5 bases at V and 2 bases at J, with 7 bases in the middle. The CDR3 region has the DNA TGTGCCAGCAGTCGGGGGCCCTACAATGAGCAGTTCTTC. Translation gives CASSRGPYNEQFF.

The sample holds many counts of this clonotype. V is TRBV11-2 and J is TRBJ2-1, with 8 bases that match TRBD2. Germline CDR1 SGHAT, CDR2 FQNNGV. The trim removed 3 bases at V and 2 bases at J, leaving 6 bases unmatched. This CDR3 spans 16 amino acids. CDR3 sequence: CASSLEPGLAYNEQFF. CDR3 bases: TGTGCCAGCAGCTTGGAACCGGGACTAGCCTACAATGAGCAGTTCTTC. The entire variable domain, with the rest obtained from reference TRBV11-2 and TRBJ2-1, is as follows: EAGVAQSPRYKIIEKRQSVAFWCNPISGHATLYWYQQILGQGPKLLIQFQNNGVVDDSQLPKDRFSAERLKGVDSTLKIQPAKLEDSAVYLCASSLEPGLAYNEQFFGPGTRLTVL.

This clonotype was seen at least ten times. The chain joins TRBV29-1 to TRBJ2-1; 9 bases are a match to TRBD2. V gave up 3 bases and J gave up 4 bases; unmatched junction bases: 4. The CDR3 is made up of 14 amino acids. Per germline, CDR1 SQVTM and CDR2 ANQGSEA. DNA for the CDR3: TGCAGCGTTGACGGGACTAGCTTATACAATGAGCAGTTCTTC. Residues: CSVDGTSLYNEQFF.

This clonotype has a handful of counts. The chain uses TRBV2 and TRBJ1-5; D not resolved. This CDR3 has 16 residues. Between the trimmed V and J ends, which lost 4 bases and 3 bases, there was a span of 16 bases. Germline assignment: CDR1 SNHLY and CDR2 FYNNEI. The CDR3: CASSVMGQLSNQPQHF. As DNA, the CDR3 is TGTGCCAGCAGTGTTATGGGTCAACTGTCCAATCAGCCCCAGCATTTT.

The chain is built from TRBV6-5 and TRBJ1-2, with D perhaps matching TRBD1 (5 bases). The germline V and J ends were trimmed by 0 bases and 3 bases, with 14 bases remaining between them. Germline CDR1 is MNHEY and CDR2 is SVGAGI. This CDR3 is 16 amino acids long. The CDR3, as DNA: TGTGCCAGCAGTTACTCGGAGGGGCCCGAGGACTATGGCTACACCTTC. Translating it yields CASSYSEGPEDYGYTF.

V and J are TRBV9 and TRBJ1-4, with 11 positions matching TRBD1. The CDR3 spans 15 residues. Trimming took 3 bases from V and 7 from J; bases not matched to a gene: 5. Germline V lookup: CDR1 SGDLS, CDR2 YYNGEE. CDR3 nucleotide sequence: TGTGCCAGCAGCGCGACCGGGACAGGGGGTGAAAAACTGTTTTTT. This translates into CASSATGTGGEKLFF.

This clonotype was observed a handful of times. The chain links TRBV20-1 to TRBJ2-1; possibly TRBD2 for D (6 bases). Per germline, CDR1 DFQATT and CDR2 SNEGSKA (reference sequence). This CDR3 has 16 residues. Between the trimmed V and J ends, which lost 1 base and 9 bases, there was a span of 22 bases. For the CDR3, the DNA is TGCAGTGCTAGAGGCCTGATAGGGACTTCTTTTCGTGAGCAGTTCTTC. Encoded protein: CSARGLIGTSFREQFF.

CDR3 amino acids: CASSRTSGYEQYV. Here the CDR3 DNA reads TGTGCCAGTAGCCGGACTAGCGGATACGAGCAGTACGTC. V and J are TRBV5-6 and TRBJ2-7; 10 nucleotides align to TRBD2. Germline V gene lookup returns CDR1 SGHDT and CDR2 YYEEEE. CDR3 size: 13 residues. V trimming: 8 bases; J trimming: 4 bases; junction bases outside the gene matches: 6.

At least ten counts were recorded for this clonotype. The chain uses TRBV6-2 or TRBV6-3 and TRBJ2-1; no firm D call. CDR3 length equals 11 residues. With 5 bases removed from V and 2 bases from J, the gap between germline ends came to 1 base. CDR1 is MNHEY, CDR2 SVGEGT, per germline. CDR3 nucleotides: TGTGCCAGCAGTGCCTACAATGAGCAGTTCTTC. Residues: CASSAYNEQFF.

This rearrangement joins TRBV11-2 to TRBJ2-2; weak D call: TRBD1 (6 bases). The CDR3 loop spans 14 amino acids. Germline CDR1 SGHAT, CDR2 FQNNGV. Trimming left V 1 base short and J 6 bases short, with 9 bases between. In nucleotides, the CDR3 is TGTGCCAGCAGCTTAGCCAACAGGGCCGGGGAGCTGTTTTTT. It encodes CASSLANRAGELFF.

This clonotype showed up many times. This sequence joins TRBV5-1 and TRBJ1-4; 11 bases map to TRBD1. The germline CDR1 and CDR2 sequences are SGHRS and YFSETQ. The length of the CDR3 is 17 residues. V shed 2 bases, J shed 0 bases, and the junction held 3 bases outside the gene matches. DNA of the CDR3: TGCGCCAGCAGCTTAATGGGACAGGGGGCAACTAATGAAAAACTGTTTTTT. Translated, it gives CASSLMGQGATNEKLFF.

The table lists this clonotype with many counts. V is TRBV29-1 and J is TRBJ1-1, with TRBD1 as a possible D gene (6 bases). The germline CDR1 and CDR2 sequences are SQVTM and ANQGSEA. Trimming took 3 bases from V and 1 from J, leaving 15 bases between them. The CDR3 runs 15 residues. CDR3 nucleotides: TGCAGCGTTGATAAGGGGGGCGCGTGGAACACTGAAGCTTTCTTT. Protein sequence: CSVDKGGAWNTEAFF.

The table lists this clonotype with a few counts. The rearrangement joins TRBV11-2 to TRBJ2-5; TRBD2 agrees at 7 bases. Germline values: CDR1 SGHAT, CDR2 FQNNGV. V shed 1 base, J shed 4 bases, and the junction held 15 bases outside the gene matches. This CDR3 spans 18 amino acids. CDR3 sequence: CASSLVVQSIERGETQYF. CDR3 sequence (DNA): TGTGCCAGCAGCTTAGTGGTTCAGAGCATAGAGCGGGGAGAGACCCAGTACTTC.

The table lists this clonotype with many counts. The chain employs TRBV7-9 and TRBJ2-5; TRBD1 or TRBD2 may be the D gene (6 bases each). The germline gives CDR1 SEHNR, CDR2 FQNEAQ (reference sequence). The CDR3 spans 14 residues. Trimming removed 5 bases from V and 4 bases from J, with 14 bases in between. The CDR3: CASSPLEGGETQYF. The CDR3 DNA sequence: TGTGCCAGCAGCCCCTTGGAGGGGGGAGAGACCCAGTACTTC.

This clonotype was picked up many times. The V and J genes are TRBV12-3 or TRBV12-4 and TRBJ2-1; 7 bases match TRBD2. J gave up 6 bases and V 0 bases, and 5 bases lay outside the gene matches. This CDR3 region has 15 residues. This chain's CDR3 is CASSLAGGLGNEQFF. CDR3 nucleotide sequence: TGTGCCAGCAGTTTAGCGGGAGGGCTGGGCAATGAGCAGTTCTTC.

This clonotype appeared a few times. CDR3 sequence (DNA): TGTGCCAGCAGCGCACCCGGGGGGGCCTTGGTAGAGACCCAGTACTTC. The encoded protein is CASSAPGGALVETQYF. The V call is TRBV5-5, the J call TRBJ2-5; 8 bases match TRBD2. The V and J ends lost 4 bases and 4 bases, in that order; junction bases with no gene match: 12. CDR1 and CDR2 from the germline V gene are SGHKS and YYEKEE (reference sequence). The CDR3 has 16 amino acids.

V usage is TRBV12-3 or TRBV12-4 and J usage is TRBJ2-7; 13 nucleotides line up with TRBD2. The CDR3 is made up of 21 amino acids. With V trimmed by 2 bases and J by 2 bases, 18 bases remained unmatched. CDR3 region: CASSLKRGRVTSGRAAYEQYF. Here the CDR3 DNA reads TGTGCCAGCAGTTTAAAAAGGGGGAGGGTCACTAGCGGGAGGGCCGCCTACGAGCAGTACTTC.

The chain employs TRBV7-9 and TRBJ1-1; perhaps TRBD1 as D (5 bases). The V gene lost 5 bases and the J gene lost 5 bases, with 18 bases spanning the gap. Germline CDR1 is SEHNR and CDR2 is FQNEAQ (reference sequence). This CDR3 contains 15 residues. The CDR3, as DNA: TGTGCCAGCAGCGGGGGAACAGAAATCGGGACTGAAGCTTTCTTT. Translated, it gives CASSGGTEIGTEAFF.

This clonotype was counted many times. J is TRBJ2-5 and V is TRBV7-9; no definite D call. The CDR3 has 13 residues. Deletions cut 4 bases from V and 4 bases from J, with 10 bases between. The germline gives CDR1 SEHNR, CDR2 FQNEAQ (reference sequence). This chain's CDR3 is CASSSTDVETQYF. The CDR3 DNA is TGTGCCAGCAGCTCCACAGACGTAGAGACCCAGTACTTC.

This clonotype appeared many times. The chain has TRBV24-1 and TRBJ2-2; 10 nucleotides agree with TRBD1. The CDR3 is 20 residues long. Germline V gene sequence: CDR1 KGHDR, CDR2 SFDVKD. V was clipped by 7 bases and J by 2 bases; unmatched bases: 18. CDR3 sequence: CATSDRGPLSFFRNTGELFF. DNA for the CDR3: TGTGCCACCAGCGACAGGGGGCCCCTCTCATTTTTCCGAAACACCGGGGAGCTGTTTTTT.